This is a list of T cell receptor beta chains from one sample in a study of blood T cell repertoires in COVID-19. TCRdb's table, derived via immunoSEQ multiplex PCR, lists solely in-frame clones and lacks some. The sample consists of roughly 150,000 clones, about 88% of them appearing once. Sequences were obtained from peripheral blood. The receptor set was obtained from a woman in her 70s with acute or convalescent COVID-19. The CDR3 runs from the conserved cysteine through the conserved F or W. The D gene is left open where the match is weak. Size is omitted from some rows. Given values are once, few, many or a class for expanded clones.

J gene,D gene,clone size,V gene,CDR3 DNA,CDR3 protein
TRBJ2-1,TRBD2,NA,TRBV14,TGTGCCAGCAGCCCCTTTCGGACTAGCGGGGGCTACAATGAGCAGTTCTTC,CASSPFRTSGGYNEQFF
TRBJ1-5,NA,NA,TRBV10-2,TGCGCCAGCAGTGATAAGGCCCGGGGGGACAATCAGCCCCAGCATTTT,CASSDKARGDNQPQHF
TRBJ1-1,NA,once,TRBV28,TGTGCCAGCAGACCCGTAGGGGAGGGAAACACTGAAGCTTTCTTT,CASRPVGEGNTEAFF
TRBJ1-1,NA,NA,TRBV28,TGTGCCAGCAGTTCCCCCCGAGGCGGCAGGGCGGACACTGAAGCTTTCTTT,CASSSPRGGRADTEAFF
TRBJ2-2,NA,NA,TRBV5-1,TGCGCCAGCAGCCCCGGGGGGCGTCAGACCGGGGAGCTGTTTTTT,CASSPGGRQTGELFF
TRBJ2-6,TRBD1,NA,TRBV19,TGTGCCAGTAGCTCACTGACAGGGGGTACTGGGGCCAACGTCCTGACTTTC,CASSSLTGGTGANVLTF
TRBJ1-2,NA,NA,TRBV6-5,TGTGCCAGCAGTTACCTACACGGGAATAACTATGGCTACACCTTC,CASSYLHGNNYGYTF
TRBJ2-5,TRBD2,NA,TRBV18,TGTGCCAGCTCACCACCCCTAGCGGTGGAGACCCAGTACTTC,CASSPPLAVETQYF
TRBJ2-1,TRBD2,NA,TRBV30,TGTGCCTGGAGTGGGGCTAGCGGGGGGGCCCATGAGCAGTTCTTC,CAWSGASGGAHEQFF
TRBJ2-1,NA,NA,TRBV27,TGTGCCAGCAGTTTAAATAGTTTCAATGAGCAGTTCTTC,CASSLNSFNEQFF
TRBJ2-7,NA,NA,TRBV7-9,TGTGCCAGCAGCTTAGCACAAGGGAGCGAGCAGTACTTC,CASSLAQGSEQYF
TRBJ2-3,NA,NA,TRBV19,TGTGCCAGTAGTATCGGCGGGGTGGGTTTCACAGATACGCAGTATTTT,CASSIGGVGFTDTQYF
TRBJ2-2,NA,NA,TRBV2,TGTGCCAGCGCCCGGGAGGGGACAGGGCACACCGGGGAGCTGTTTTTT,CASAREGTGHTGELFF
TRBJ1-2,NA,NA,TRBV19,TGTGCCAGTAGGTGGCTGAATGGCTACACCTTC,CASRWLNGYTF
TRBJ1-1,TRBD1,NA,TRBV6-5,TGTGCCAGCAGATACAGGGGATTGAACACTGAAGCTTTCTTT,CASRYRGLNTEAFF
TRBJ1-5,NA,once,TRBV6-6,TGTGCCAGCAGCACAACAGGGAATCAGCCCCAGCATTTT,CASSTTGNQPQHF
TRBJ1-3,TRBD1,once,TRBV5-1,TGCGCCAGCAGCTCAGGGGGATCTGGAAACACCATATATTTT,CASSSGGSGNTIYF
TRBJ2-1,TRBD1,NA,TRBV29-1,TGCAGCGTACGGGGACAGGGCTACAATGAGCAGTTCTTC,CSVRGQGYNEQFF
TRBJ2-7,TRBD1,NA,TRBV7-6,TGTGCCAGCAGCTTACGACAGGGGCCGATCTACGAGCAGTACTTC,CASSLRQGPIYEQYF
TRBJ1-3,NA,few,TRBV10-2,TGCGCCAGCAGTGAGTGGAGGGACGTCGAAAGCTCTGGAAACACCATATATTTT,CASSEWRDVESSGNTIYF
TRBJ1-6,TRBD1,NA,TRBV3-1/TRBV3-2,TGTGCCAGCAGCCAGGCCCCCGGGACAGGGAGCTCCTATAATTCACCCCTCCACTTT,CASSQAPGTGSSYNSPLHF
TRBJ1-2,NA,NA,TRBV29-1,TGCAGCGTTGAAGATGGAAGGGACACTAGATATGGCTACACCTTC,CSVEDGRDTRYGYTF
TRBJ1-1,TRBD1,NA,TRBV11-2,TGTGCCAGCAGAAATCAGGGGGCAAATGAAGCTTTCTTT,CASRNQGANEAFF
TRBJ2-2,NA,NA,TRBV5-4,TGTGCCAGCAGCTCGTACCGGGTTTTGGGCACCGGGGAGCTGTTTTTT,CASSSYRVLGTGELFF
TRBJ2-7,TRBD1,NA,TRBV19,TGTGCCAGTAGTACCGCGACAGGGGCCATCTACGAGCAGTACTTC,CASSTATGAIYEQYF
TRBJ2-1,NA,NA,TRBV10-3,TGTGCCATCAGTGATGAGGGCGTCTCCTACAATGAGCAGTTCTTC,CAISDEGVSYNEQFF
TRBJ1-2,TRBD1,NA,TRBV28,TGTGCCAGCTACACAGGGGGCGAAAACTATGGCTACACCTTC,CASYTGGENYGYTF
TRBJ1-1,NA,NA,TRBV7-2,TGTGCCAGCAGCTTAGAACGGCGGGGGGACACTGAAGCTTTCTTT,CASSLERRGDTEAFF
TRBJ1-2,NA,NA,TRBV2,TGTGCCAGCAGTGAAGAAGACAGTTATAGCTATGGCTACACCTTC,CASSEEDSYSYGYTF
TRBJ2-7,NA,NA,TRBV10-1,TGCGCCAGCAGTGCTGTTCCGTCCTACGAGCAGTACTTC,CASSAVPSYEQYF
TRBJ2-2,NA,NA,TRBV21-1,TGTGCCAGCAGCACCCGGGACAGGGTTATAACCGGGGAGCTGTTTTTT,CASSTRDRVITGELFF
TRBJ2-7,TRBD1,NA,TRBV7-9,TGTGCCAGCAGATCGACAGGGGCGGGCTACGAGCAGTACTTC,CASRSTGAGYEQYF
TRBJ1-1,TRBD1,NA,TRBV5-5,TGTGCCAGCAGCTGGACAGGGGGCGCCCTGAACACTGAAGCTTTCTTT,CASSWTGGALNTEAFF
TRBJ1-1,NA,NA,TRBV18,TGTGCCAGCTCCCTCGGGTCCCTGAACACTGAAGCTTTCTTT,CASSLGSLNTEAFF
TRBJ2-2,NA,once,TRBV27,TGTGCCAGCAGTTTGGCGGGACCCCCCACCGGGGAGCTGTTTTTT,CASSLAGPPTGELFF
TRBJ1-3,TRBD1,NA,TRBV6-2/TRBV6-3,TGTGCCAGCAGCCCTCGGCGGACAGGGGCGGGAAACACCATATATTTT,CASSPRRTGAGNTIYF
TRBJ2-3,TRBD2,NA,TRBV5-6,TGTGCCAGCAGCTCTACCCCCAGCGGGGGTAGCACAGATACGCAGTATTTT,CASSSTPSGGSTDTQYF
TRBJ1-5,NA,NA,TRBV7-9,TGTGCCAGCAGCTTAGGGGGAGGGCAGGGTCAGCCCCAGCATTTT,CASSLGGGQGQPQHF
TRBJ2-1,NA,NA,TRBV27,TGTGCCAGCAGTAGGACTACAGGCTACAATGAGCAGTTCTTC,CASSRTTGYNEQFF
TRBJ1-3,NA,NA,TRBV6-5,TGTGCCAGCAGTCGGGACTCAGGCTCTGGAAACACCATATATTTT,CASSRDSGSGNTIYF
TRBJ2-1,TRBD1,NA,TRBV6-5,TGTGCCAGCAGTAGGGACAGGGCTCGAGGGGGTGAGCAGTTCTTC,CASSRDRARGGEQFF
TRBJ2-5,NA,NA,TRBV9,TGTGCCAGCAGCGTAAATCCGGGAAAAGAGACCCAGTACTTC,CASSVNPGKETQYF
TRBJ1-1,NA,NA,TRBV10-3,TGTGCCATCAGCCGGGACTCGAACACTGAAGCTTTCTTT,CAISRDSNTEAFF
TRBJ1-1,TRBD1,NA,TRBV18,TGTGCCAGCTCACCCAGACAGGGACTGGACACTGAAGCTTTCTTT,CASSPRQGLDTEAFF
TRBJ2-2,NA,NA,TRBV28,TGTGCCAGCCTGGGGGGGGCATTGAACACCGGGGAGCTGTTTTTT,CASLGGALNTGELFF
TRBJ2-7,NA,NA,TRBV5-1,TGCGCCAGCAGCTTTTCCGTCGGTGCCGAGCAGTACTTC,CASSFSVGAEQYF
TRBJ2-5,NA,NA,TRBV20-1,TGCAGTGCTAGTCCGCAGCAAGAGACCCAGTACTTC,CSASPQQETQYF
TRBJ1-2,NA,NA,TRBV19,TGTGCCAGTAGCCCATCCCACAGGACTAACTATGGCTACACCTTC,CASSPSHRTNYGYTF
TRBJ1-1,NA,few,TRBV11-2,TGTGCCAGCAGGAGGCCGGGGTCGGGGGACACTGAAGCTTTCTTT,CASRRPGSGDTEAFF
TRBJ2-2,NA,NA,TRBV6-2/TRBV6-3,TGTGCCAGCAGTCGGTACGGGGGGGAGCTGTTTTTT,CASSRYGGELFF
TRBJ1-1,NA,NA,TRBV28,TGTGCCAGCAGTTTAATCGGGGGGAACACTGAAGCTTTCTTT,CASSLIGGNTEAFF
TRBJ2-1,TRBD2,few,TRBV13,TGTGCCAGCAGCTCCAATTTGCGGCGGGGGGGGAGCAATGAGCAGTTCTTC,CASSSNLRRGGSNEQFF
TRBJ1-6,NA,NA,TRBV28,TGTGCCAGCAGACACACCGGGACAACGAATTCACCCCTCCACTTT,CASRHTGTTNSPLHF